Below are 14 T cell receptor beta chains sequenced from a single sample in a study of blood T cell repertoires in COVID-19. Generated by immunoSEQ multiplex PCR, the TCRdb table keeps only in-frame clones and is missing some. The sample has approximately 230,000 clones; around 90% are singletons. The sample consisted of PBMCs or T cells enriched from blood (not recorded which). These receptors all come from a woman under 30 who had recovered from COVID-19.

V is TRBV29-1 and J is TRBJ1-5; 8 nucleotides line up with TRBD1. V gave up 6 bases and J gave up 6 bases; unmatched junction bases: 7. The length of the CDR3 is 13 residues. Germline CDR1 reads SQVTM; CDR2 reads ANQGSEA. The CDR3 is CSVSGGAGQPQHF. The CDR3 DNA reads TGCAGCGTCTCAGGGGGCGCAGGTCAGCCCCAGCATTTT.

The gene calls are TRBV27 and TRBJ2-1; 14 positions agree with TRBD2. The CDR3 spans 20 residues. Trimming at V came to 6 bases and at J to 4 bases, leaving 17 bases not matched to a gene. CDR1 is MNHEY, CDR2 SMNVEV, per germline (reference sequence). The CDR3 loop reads CASRTTGTSGSYVAYNEQFF. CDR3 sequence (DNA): TGTGCCAGCAGGACAACCGGGACTAGCGGGAGTTATGTGGCATACAATGAGCAGTTCTTC.

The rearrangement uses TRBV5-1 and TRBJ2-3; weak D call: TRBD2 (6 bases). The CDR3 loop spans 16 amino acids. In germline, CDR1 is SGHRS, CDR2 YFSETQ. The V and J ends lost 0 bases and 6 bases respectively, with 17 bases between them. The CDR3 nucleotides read TGCGCCAGCAGCTTGGGGGTCGGCGGGGTCAAGGATACGCAGTATTTT. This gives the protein CASSLGVGGVKDTQYF.

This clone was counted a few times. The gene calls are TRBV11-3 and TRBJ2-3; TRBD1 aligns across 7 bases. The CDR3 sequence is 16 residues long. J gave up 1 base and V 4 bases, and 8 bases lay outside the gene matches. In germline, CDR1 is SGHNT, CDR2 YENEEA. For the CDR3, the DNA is TGTGCCAGCAGCTCCCGGTGGGGACAGCGCACAGATACGCAGTATTTT. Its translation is CASSSRWGQRTDTQYF.

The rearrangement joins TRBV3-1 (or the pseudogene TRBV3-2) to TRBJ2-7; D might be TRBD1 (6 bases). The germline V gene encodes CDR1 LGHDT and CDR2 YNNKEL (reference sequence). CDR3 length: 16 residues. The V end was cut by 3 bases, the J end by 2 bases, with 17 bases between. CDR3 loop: CASSQGPTPGAYEQYF. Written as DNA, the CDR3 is TGTGCCAGCAGCCAGGGACCAACCCCAGGGGCCTACGAGCAGTACTTC.

CDR3 amino acids: CATRPTGRYASPLHF. CDR3 nucleotides: TGTGCCACCAGACCGACAGGGAGGTACGCTTCACCCCTCCACTTT. This chain links TRBV15 with TRBJ1-6; 7 bases align to TRBD1. The germline CDR1 and CDR2 sequences are LNHNV and YYDKDF (reference sequence). V lost 6 bases and J lost 9; bases outside the gene matches: 11. The CDR3 loop spans 15 amino acids.

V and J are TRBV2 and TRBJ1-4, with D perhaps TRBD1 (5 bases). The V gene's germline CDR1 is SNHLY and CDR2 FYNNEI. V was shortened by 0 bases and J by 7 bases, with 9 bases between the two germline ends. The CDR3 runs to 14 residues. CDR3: CASSEAGEGEKLFF. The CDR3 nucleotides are TGTGCCAGCAGTGAAGCAGGGGAAGGTGAAAAACTGTTTTTT.

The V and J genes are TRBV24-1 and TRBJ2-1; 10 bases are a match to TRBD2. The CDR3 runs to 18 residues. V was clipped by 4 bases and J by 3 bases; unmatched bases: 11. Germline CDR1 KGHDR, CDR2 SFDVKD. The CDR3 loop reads CATSDSLSSGGFYNEQFF. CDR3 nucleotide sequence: TGTGCCACCAGTGACTCTCTATCTAGCGGGGGATTCTACAATGAGCAGTTCTTC.

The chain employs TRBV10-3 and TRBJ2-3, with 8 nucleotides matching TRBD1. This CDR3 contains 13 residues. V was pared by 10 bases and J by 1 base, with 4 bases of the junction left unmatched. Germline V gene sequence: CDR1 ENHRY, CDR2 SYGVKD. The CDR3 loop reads CATLDRGTDTQYF. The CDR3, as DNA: TGTGCCACCCTGGACAGGGGCACAGATACGCAGTATTTT.

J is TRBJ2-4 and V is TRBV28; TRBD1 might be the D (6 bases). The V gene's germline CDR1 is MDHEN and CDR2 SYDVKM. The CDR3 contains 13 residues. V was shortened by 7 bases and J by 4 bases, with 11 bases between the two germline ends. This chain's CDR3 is CASTLGAKNIQYF. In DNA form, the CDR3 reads TGTGCCAGCACGTTGGGGGCTAAAAACATTCAGTACTTC.

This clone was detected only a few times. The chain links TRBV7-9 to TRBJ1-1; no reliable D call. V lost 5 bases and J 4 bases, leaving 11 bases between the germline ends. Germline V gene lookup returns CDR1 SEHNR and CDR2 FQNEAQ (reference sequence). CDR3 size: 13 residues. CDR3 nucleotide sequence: TGTGCCAGCAGCAGTATCGGGGTCACTGAAGCTTTCTTT. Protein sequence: CASSSIGVTEAFF.

The CDR3 is CASRFGRGNTIYF. CDR3 DNA: TGTGCCAGCAGATTTGGCAGAGGAAACACCATATATTTT. The chain recombines TRBV12-3 or TRBV12-4 with TRBJ1-3; D is ambiguous. This CDR3 is built from 13 residues. V was pared by 6 bases and J by 4 bases, with 10 bases between.

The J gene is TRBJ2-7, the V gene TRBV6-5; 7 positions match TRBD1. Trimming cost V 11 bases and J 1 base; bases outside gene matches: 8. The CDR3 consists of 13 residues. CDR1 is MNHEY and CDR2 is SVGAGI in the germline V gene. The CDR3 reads CAGRDSPSYEQYF. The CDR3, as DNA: TGTGCCGGCCGGGACAGCCCTTCCTACGAGCAGTACTTC.

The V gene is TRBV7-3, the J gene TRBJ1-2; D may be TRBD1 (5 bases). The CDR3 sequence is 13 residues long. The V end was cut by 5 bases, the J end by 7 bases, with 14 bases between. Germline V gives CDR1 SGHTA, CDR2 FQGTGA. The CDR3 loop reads CASSPDAGGGYTF. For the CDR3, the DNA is TGTGCCAGCAGCCCGGACGCCGGGGGTGGCTACACCTTC.